This T cell receptor beta chain derives from a study of response to subunit inactivated influenza vaccine (dated by TCRdb to 2017 to 2018). For the study in its entirety: The study used deep quantitative T cell receptor repertoire profiling to track responses to a trivalent subunit inactivated influenza vaccine. What the authors observed across the whole study: It was suggested by the authors that each seasonal influenza vaccination may recruit only a limited number of new T cells.

This clonotype was counted a few times. Its antigen has not been determined. Nothing much larger sits one base from this clone, and base qualities are not available. From the cysteine up to the phenylalanine, the CDR3 has a length of 12 residues. Just the 36-base CDR3 DNA is kept, in frame starting at base 1. V lost 11 bases and J lost 0 bases; the stretch between them is 9 bases long. The germline V gene provides CDR1 ENHRY and CDR2 SYGVKD. Libraries were made using RT-PCR. Instrument on record: Illumina HiSeq 2500. TCRdb ran its own pipeline on the public reads, namely fastp trimming at Q25 and MiXCR clone calling, and kept in-frame beta chains. CDR3 protein duplicates are merged, each entry listing the most common genes and DNA. The sample data list roughly 500,000 distinct CDR3 sequences, and 16% of these were observed just once. The biggest ten clones account for about 3% of the sample.

The clonotype originates from a man aged 50 to 75 who received an inactivated influenza vaccine. Donor details come from another sample of the same person, matched by shared clones. The sequence joins TRBV10-3 to TRBJ2-3; a tentative D match to TRBD2 spans 6 bases. This specimen was CD4+ T cells sorted from PBMCs, taken 23 to 25 months after vaccination. The CDR3 protein sequence reads: CAVRGSTDTQYF. The nucleotide sequence reads TGTGCCGTCCGGGGGAGCACAGATACGCAGTATTTT.